The sequence of this TCR beta chain was determined in a study of CD8 T cells in ankylosing spondylitis. The table lists this clonotype with many counts. Its antigen is not known. TCRdb re-analysed the 5' RACE reads in MiXCR, keeping a single row per CDR3 protein. This table has about 540,000 distinct CDR3 sequences, over 9.5% appearing once. Notes on the study in general: Before this, some motif variants had been reported in reactive arthritis synovial fluid and blood. Among TCR beta sequences, a motif of several highly homologous variants appeared characteristic of ankylosing spondylitis blood.

Sample: blood, either unsorted or a sorted T cell fraction (not recorded which). The clonotype comes from a male donor with ankylosing spondylitis.

The CDR3 sequence is CASSLVFLEQFF. CDR3 in DNA: TGTGCCAGCAGTTTAGTGTTTCTAGAGCAGTTCTTC. This chain joins TRBV12-3 or TRBV12-4 and TRBJ2-1; D ambiguous. V lost 1 base and J lost 10, with 8 bases in between. The CDR3 is 12 residues long.